Shown below are 15 T cell receptor beta chains from a single sample sequenced in a study of blood T cell repertoires in COVID-19. This table comes from immunoSEQ multiplex PCR, and its TCRdb copy is limited to in-frame clones, with some not included. This table has 150,000 to 200,000 clones, about 81% appearing once. The material sequenced was peripheral blood. The receptors come from a woman aged 80 or over with COVID-19, enrolled during active disease.

CDR3 sequence (DNA): TGCGCCAGCAGCTTGGGGGCAGGGGGCGCAGTACTGAGGGGCTACACCTTC. It codes for CASSLGAGGAVLRGYTF. The chain is built from TRBV5-1 and TRBJ1-2, with 8 bases matching TRBD1. J gave up 8 bases and V 0 bases, and 15 bases lay outside the gene matches. The CDR3 extends over 17 amino acids. Per the germline V gene, CDR1 is SGHRS and CDR2 is YFSETQ. The full variable domain, its missing parts supplied by reference TRBV5-1 and TRBJ1-2, is KAGVTQTPRYLIKTRGQQVTLSCSPISGHRSVSWYQQTPGQGLQFLFEYFSETQRNKGNFPGRFSGRQFSNSRSEMNVSTLELGDSALYLCASSLGAGGAVLRGYTFGSGTRLTVV.

The chain recombines TRBV5-6 with TRBJ2-1; perhaps TRBD2 as D (5 bases). CDR1 is SGHDT, CDR2 YYEEEE, per germline. V shed 0 bases and J shed 3 bases, with 7 bases lying between them. CDR3 size: 14 residues. CDR3 sequence (DNA): TGTGCCAGCAGCTTGGTCGGGGTCTACAATGAGCAGTTCTTC. It encodes CASSLVGVYNEQFF.

This clone was observed a handful of times. The V gene is TRBV20-1, the J gene TRBJ1-1; D unresolved. The ends were cut back, 5 bases at V and 1 base at J, with 5 bases in the middle. This CDR3 spans 11 amino acids. Germline V gives CDR1 DFQATT, CDR2 SNEGSKA (reference sequence). The CDR3 region is CSAPGNTEAFF. The CDR3 coding sequence is TGCAGTGCTCCAGGGAACACTGAAGCTTTCTTT.

V and J are TRBV5-1 and TRBJ2-1; the match to TRBD2 covers 10 bases. Per the germline V gene, CDR1 is SGHRS and CDR2 is YFSETQ. Germline trimming cut 4 bases from V and 8 bases from J; bases unmatched to any gene: 9. The CDR3 totals 15 residues. CDR3 sequence: CASSPSGGAPDEQFF. The CDR3, as DNA: TGCGCCAGCAGCCCTAGCGGGGGTGCACCCGATGAGCAGTTCTTC. Full variable domain (missing parts from reference TRBV5-1 and TRBJ2-1): KAGVTQTPRYLIKTRGQQVTLSCSPISGHRSVSWYQQTPGQGLQFLFEYFSETQRNKGNFPGRFSGRQFSNSRSEMNVSTLELGDSALYLCASSPSGGAPDEQFFGPGTRLTVL.

The rearrangement joins TRBV5-1 to TRBJ2-1; 9 nucleotides match TRBD2. Looked up from germline, CDR1 is SGHRS and CDR2 is YFSETQ. The CDR3 has 15 amino acids. J was trimmed by 8 bases and V by 1 base; bases with no gene match: 7. The chain's CDR3 is CASSLSLAGWDEQFF. CDR3 in DNA: TGCGCCAGCAGCTTGAGCCTAGCGGGATGGGATGAGCAGTTCTTC.

V usage is TRBV7-2 and J usage is TRBJ1-3; 8 bases line up with TRBD1. CDR1 and CDR2 (germline): SGHTA, FQGNSA. CDR3 length equals 18 residues. V shed 5 bases, J shed 0 bases, and the junction held 12 bases outside the gene matches. The CDR3 is CASSATIPGTGSGNTIYF. CDR3 nucleotide sequence: TGTGCCAGCAGCGCAACAATCCCCGGGACAGGCTCTGGAAACACCATATATTTT.

This clone was seen only once. The sample contains more than one DNA sequence encoding this CDR3. The gene calls are TRBV5-1 and TRBJ2-7; 9 nucleotides agree with TRBD1. CDR3 length: 15 amino acids. The germline gives CDR1 SGHRS, CDR2 YFSETQ. The ends lost 4 bases at V and 0 bases at J; junction bases unmatched: 5. The CDR3 DNA reads as TGCGCCAGCAGCGTTACAGGGGGCAGCTCCTACGAGCAGTACTTC. Translated, it gives CASSVTGGSSYEQYF.

The chain uses TRBV5-1 and TRBJ2-1, with 9 bases lining up with TRBD2. CDR1 and CDR2 (germline): SGHRS, YFSETQ. V shed 2 bases and J 6 bases; nucleotides not matched to a gene: 12. This CDR3 has 17 amino acids. DNA of the CDR3: TGCGCCAGCAGCTTAGAGCAGCTACGGCGGGGGGGCAATGAGCAGTTCTTC. Protein sequence: CASSLEQLRRGGNEQFF.

The chain couples TRBV29-1 to TRBJ2-3; 9 positions match TRBD1. V trimming: 6 bases; J trimming: 2 bases; junction bases outside the gene matches: 9. CDR1 is SQVTM and CDR2 is ANQGSEA in the germline V gene. The CDR3 has 15 amino acids. The DNA for the CDR3 is TGCAGCGTCGAACGGGGACAGGGCATCACAGATACGCAGTATTTT. This gives the protein CSVERGQGITDTQYF.

The genes are TRBV14 and TRBJ2-7, with a weak D call TRBD2 (5 bases). The CDR3 extends over 16 amino acids. The ends were cut back, 1 base at V and 1 base at J, with 14 bases in the middle. Per the germline V gene, CDR1 is SGHDN and CDR2 is FVKESK. The CDR3 region is CASSQGRQAESYEQYF. In DNA form, the CDR3 reads TGTGCCAGCAGCCAAGGGAGGCAGGCCGAATCCTACGAGCAGTACTTC.

This chain connects TRBV18 to TRBJ2-3; TRBD2 might be the D (5 bases). This CDR3 contains 15 residues. Germline CDR1 and CDR2: KGHSH and LQKENI. V lost 0 bases, J lost 6 bases, and 13 bases lay in between. CDR3 in amino acids: CASSPPSSRGDTQYF. The CDR3 nucleotides are TGTGCCAGCTCACCACCGAGTTCCCGAGGGGATACGCAGTATTTT.

CDR3 in DNA: TGTGCCAGTAGTACCAAGGGGGCAGGACAGCCCCAGCATTTT. Amino acid sequence: CASSTKGAGQPQHF. This rearrangement joins TRBV19 to TRBJ1-5; 7 nucleotides align to TRBD1. V shed 4 bases and J 7 bases; nucleotides not matched to a gene: 7. CDR3 length equals 14 residues. Germline CDR1 is LNHDA and CDR2 is SQIVND (reference sequence).

The chain couples TRBV3-1 (or the pseudogene TRBV3-2) to TRBJ2-3; a weak D match, TRBD2 (6 bases). V was pared by 2 bases and J by 5 bases, with 17 bases between. The CDR3 consists of 16 residues. Germline CDR1 reads LGHDT; CDR2 reads YNNKEL (reference sequence). As DNA, the CDR3 is TGTGCCAGCAGCCAATTTTTATCCGTGGGACTAGATACGCAGTATTTT. Residues: CASSQFLSVGLDTQYF.

This clone was observed a few times. The chain links TRBV12-3 or TRBV12-4 to TRBJ2-1; TRBD1 might be the D (5 bases). Trimming stripped 3 bases from V and 4 bases from J, with 7 bases between. This CDR3 is built from 13 residues. In DNA, the CDR3 is TGTGCCAGCAGTTTCGGACATTACAATGAGCAGTTCTTC. The encoded protein is CASSFGHYNEQFF.

This clone was seen a few times. V is TRBV15 and J is TRBJ2-2; 8 positions match TRBD1. Germline CDR1 LNHNV, CDR2 YYDKDF (reference sequence). The CDR3 runs to 15 residues. The J segment lost 8 bases and the V segment lost 4 bases, leaving 9 bases of the junction unmatched. The CDR3 coding sequence is TGTGCCACCAGCATCAGGACAGGGCCAAGGGGGGAGCTGTTTTTT. The encoded protein is CATSIRTGPRGELFF.